This TCR beta chain was found in a study of shared clonotypes between healthy human individuals. TCRdb keeps only in-frame clones here, not all; method: immunoSEQ multiplex PCR. The top ten clones hold roughly 1% of a sample with some 2 million clones, less than 95% of them seen once. CD45RO-negative, CCR7-positively selected cells formed the naive CD8 fraction, excluding terminally differentiated effector memory CD45RA+ cells. The CDR3 length is 16 residues. Trimming at V came to 5 bases and at J to 2 bases, leaving 11 bases not matched to a gene. Germline lookup yields CDR1 MNHEY and CDR2 SMNVEV (reference sequence).

The sample taken for sequencing was naive CD8+ T cells sorted from blood. The sequence came from a man younger than 35 in good health. The V call is TRBV27, the J call TRBJ2-5; 7 nucleotides line up with TRBD1. The CDR3, as DNA: TGTGCCAGCAGTCCAAGCCTGGGGGACAGACAAGAGACCCAGTACTTC. Its protein product is CASSPSLGDRQETQYF.